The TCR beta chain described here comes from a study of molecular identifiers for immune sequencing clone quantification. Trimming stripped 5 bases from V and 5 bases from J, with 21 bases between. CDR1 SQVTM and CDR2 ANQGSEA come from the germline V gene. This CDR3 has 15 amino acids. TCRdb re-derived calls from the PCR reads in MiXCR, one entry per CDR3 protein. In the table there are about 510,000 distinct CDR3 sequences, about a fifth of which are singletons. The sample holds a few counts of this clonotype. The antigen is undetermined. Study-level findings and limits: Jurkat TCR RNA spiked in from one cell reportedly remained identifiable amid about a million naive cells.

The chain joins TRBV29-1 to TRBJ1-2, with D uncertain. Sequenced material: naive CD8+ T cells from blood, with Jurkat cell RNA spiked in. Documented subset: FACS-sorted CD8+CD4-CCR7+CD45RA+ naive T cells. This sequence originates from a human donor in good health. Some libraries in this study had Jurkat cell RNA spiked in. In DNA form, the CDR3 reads TGCAGCGTTATACATCCCACTGCGGAAGTGTATGGCTACACCTTC. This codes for CSVIHPTAEVYGYTF.